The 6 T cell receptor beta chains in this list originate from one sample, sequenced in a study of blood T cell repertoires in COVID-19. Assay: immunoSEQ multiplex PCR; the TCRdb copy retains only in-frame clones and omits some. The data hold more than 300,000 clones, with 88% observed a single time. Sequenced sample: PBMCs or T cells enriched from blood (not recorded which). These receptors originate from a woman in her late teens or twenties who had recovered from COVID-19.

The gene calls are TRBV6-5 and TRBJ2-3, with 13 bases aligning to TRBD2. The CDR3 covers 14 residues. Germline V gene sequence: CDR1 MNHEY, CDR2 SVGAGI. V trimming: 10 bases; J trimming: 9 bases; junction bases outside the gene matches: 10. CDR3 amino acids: CAIATSGGPRTQYF. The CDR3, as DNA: TGTGCCATCGCGACTAGCGGGGGGCCGAGGACGCAGTATTTT.

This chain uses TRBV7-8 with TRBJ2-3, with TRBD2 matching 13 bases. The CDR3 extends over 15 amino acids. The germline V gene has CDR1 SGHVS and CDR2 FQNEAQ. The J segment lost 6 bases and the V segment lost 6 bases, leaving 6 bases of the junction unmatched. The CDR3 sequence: CASRITSGGADTQYF. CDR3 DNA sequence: TGTGCCAGCAGAATTACTAGCGGGGGGGCGGATACGCAGTATTTT.

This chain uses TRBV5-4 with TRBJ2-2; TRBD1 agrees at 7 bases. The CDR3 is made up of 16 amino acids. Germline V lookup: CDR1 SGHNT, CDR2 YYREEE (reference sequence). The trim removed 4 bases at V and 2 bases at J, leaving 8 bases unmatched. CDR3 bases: TGTGCCAGCAGCGTACGGACAGGAGAAAACACCGGGGAGCTGTTTTTT. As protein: CASSVRTGENTGELFF.

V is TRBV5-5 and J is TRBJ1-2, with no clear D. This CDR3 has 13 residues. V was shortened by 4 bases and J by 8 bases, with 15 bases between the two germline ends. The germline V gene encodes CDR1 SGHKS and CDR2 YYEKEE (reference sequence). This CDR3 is CASSRPGVGGYTF. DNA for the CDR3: TGTGCCAGCAGCCGGCCCGGGGTCGGAGGCTACACCTTC. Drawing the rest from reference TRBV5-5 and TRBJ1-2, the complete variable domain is DAGVTQSPTHLIKTRGQQVTLRCSPISGHKSVSWYQQVLGQGPQFIFQYYEKEERGRGNFPDRFSARQFPNYSSELNVNALLLGDSALYLCASSRPGVGGYTFGSGTRLTVV.

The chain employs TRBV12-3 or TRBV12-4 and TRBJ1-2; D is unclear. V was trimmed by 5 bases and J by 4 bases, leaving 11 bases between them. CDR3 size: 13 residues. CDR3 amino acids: CASSLRRGYGYTF. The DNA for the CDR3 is TGTGCCAGCAGTCTTCGGCGCGGCTATGGCTACACCTTC.

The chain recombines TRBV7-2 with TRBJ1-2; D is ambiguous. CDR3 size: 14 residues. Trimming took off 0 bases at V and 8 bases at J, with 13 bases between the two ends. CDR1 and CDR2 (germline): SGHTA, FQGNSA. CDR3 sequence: CASSLASVAMGYTF. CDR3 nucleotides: TGTGCCAGCAGCTTAGCGAGTGTAGCTATGGGCTACACCTTC.